The rows below give T cell receptor beta chains drawn from one sample of a study of blood T cell repertoires in COVID-19. The repertoire was sequenced with immunoSEQ multiplex PCR; TCRdb's copy has only in-frame clones and lacks some. The sample includes under 200,000 clones, roughly 80% of them seen just once. The sequencing sample was made of PBMCs or T cells enriched from blood (not recorded which). Receptors originate from a woman in her thirties or forties with acute COVID-19. Each CDR3 is given with its conserved first and last residue. Each record gives: V gene, J gene, clone size, D gene, CDR3 DNA, CDR3 protein. A D gene is named only where the DNA matches it firmly. Some rows have no size entry. The others give once, few or many, or a class for an expanded clone.

TRBV6-1	TRBJ1-2	.	.	TGTGCCAGCAGTGAGTTCGACAGTTATTCGTATGGCTACACCTTC	CASSEFDSYSYGYTF
TRBV2	TRBJ1-3	.	.	TGTGCCAGCAGTGAAGCTGGGGGCTTGGCTGGAAACACCATATATTTT	CASSEAGGLAGNTIYF
TRBV20-1	TRBJ2-1	.	.	TGCAGTGCTAGTCGGGGTGGCGGCCACCGGAATGAGCAGTTCTTC	CSASRGGGHRNEQFF
TRBV19	TRBJ1-1	.	.	TGTGCCAGTAGTATTTGGGGGCTGGACCGCCAATCTTTCTTT	CASSIWGLDRQSFF
TRBV5-1	TRBJ2-7	.	TRBD2	TGCGCCAGCAGCTTGGGACTAGCCAATTACGAGCAGTACTTC	CASSLGLANYEQYF
TRBV21-1	TRBJ1-4	few	.	TGTGCCAGCAGCACTAACAGGGAAATACGAGCCGCTGAAAAACTGTTTTTT	CASSTNREIRAAEKLFF
TRBV7-8	TRBJ1-1	.	TRBD1	TGTGCCAGCAGCATCACGGGACAGGTGACAGGAGAAGCTTTCTTT	CASSITGQVTGEAFF
TRBV2	TRBJ1-2	.	TRBD1	TGTGCCAGCAGTGCCGGGACAGCCCGCGGAGGCTACACCTTC	CASSAGTARGGYTF
TRBV7-8	TRBJ1-2	once	TRBD1	TGTGCCAGCAGCGGACAGGGAGTTAACTATGGCTACACCTTC	CASSGQGVNYGYTF
TRBV30	TRBJ1-6	.	.	TGTGCCTGCACAGTCGCTTATAATTCACCCCTCCACTTT	CACTVAYNSPLHF
TRBV19	TRBJ1-5	.	TRBD1	TGTGCCAGTAGATCAATGCCGGGACAGGGGGTGTATAGCAATCAGCCCCAGCATTTT	CASRSMPGQGVYSNQPQHF
TRBV10-3	TRBJ1-3	.	.	TGTGCCATCAGTGAGTCAGGCAGGTCCTCTGGAAACACCATATATTTT	CAISESGRSSGNTIYF
TRBV29-1	TRBJ2-1	.	TRBD2	TGCAGCGTTGAACTAGCGGGAGGGCCGCGCAATGAGCAGTTCTTC	CSVELAGGPRNEQFF
TRBV2	TRBJ1-1	.	.	TGTGCCAGCAGTGAAGGGGGAGAAGAAGCTTTCTTT	CASSEGGEEAFF
TRBV7-9	TRBJ2-2	.	TRBD2	TGTGCCAGCAGCCCTTCTTCCAGCGGGAGGAACACCGGGGAGCTGTTTTTT	CASSPSSSGRNTGELFF
TRBV2	TRBJ2-1	.	.	TGTGCCAGCAGTATTTGGAGGGGCAATGAGCAGTTCTTC	CASSIWRGNEQFF
TRBV7-8	TRBJ1-3	few	.	TGTGCCAGCAGCTTAGCGTCAGACTCTGGAAACACCATATATTTT	CASSLASDSGNTIYF
TRBV28	TRBJ1-2	.	.	TGTGCCAGCAGTTTAACAAACTATGGCTACACCTTC	CASSLTNYGYTF
TRBV7-2	TRBJ2-3	.	.	TGTGCCAGCAGCTTCGGGAGCAGAGGGGATACGCAGTATTTT	CASSFGSRGDTQYF
TRBV9	TRBJ2-2	.	.	TGTGCCAGCAGCGTAGCTGGAGGGGGAGGGGTTCCCCGGGAGCTGTTTTTT	CASSVAGGGGVPRELFF
TRBV4-2	TRBJ1-1	few	.	TGTGCCAGCAGCCTCTTTCGTCAGGGGATCACTGAAGCTTTCTTT	CASSLFRQGITEAFF
TRBV7-2	TRBJ2-1	.	.	TGTGCCAGCAGCTTAGTTGTAGGGGCCTACAATGAGCAGTTCTTC	CASSLVVGAYNEQFF
TRBV9	TRBJ2-2	.	.	TGTGCCAGCAGCGTAACTGTCGCGGCCGGGGAGCTGTTTTTT	CASSVTVAAGELFF
TRBV29-1	TRBJ2-3	.	.	TGCAGCGTTGATGATGGCCCAGGCACGCAGTATTTT	CSVDDGPGTQYF
TRBV2	TRBJ2-1	.	TRBD2	TGTGCCAGCAGTGAAGAGGGACTAGCGGTCAATGAGCAGTTCTTC	CASSEEGLAVNEQFF
TRBV3-1/TRBV3-2	TRBJ2-7	.	TRBD2	TGTGCCAGCAGCCCTCGGGTAGCGGGAGATGAGCAGTACTTC	CASSPRVAGDEQYF
TRBV11-2	TRBJ1-2	once	TRBD1	TGTGCCAGCAGCATAGGACAGGGATATGGCTACACCTTC	CASSIGQGYGYTF
TRBV5-1	TRBJ2-5	.	.	TGCGCCAGCAGCTTGGGGGGGGGCGGCCTTTGGGAGACCCAGTACTTC	CASSLGGGGLWETQYF
TRBV7-9	TRBJ2-1	.	TRBD2	TGTGCCAGCAGCCCACCGGGGACTAGGTCCTACAATGAGCAGTTCTTC	CASSPPGTRSYNEQFF